The clone carrying this T cell receptor (beta chain) is large (0.1 to 1%) in the sample. The germline V gene encodes CDR1 MNHEY and CDR2 SVGAGI. The CDR3 is made up of 16 amino acids. Trimming took 10 bases from V and 0 from J; bases not matched to a gene: 13. The data stem from a study of immune reconstitution after stem cell transplant in scleroderma. Via MiXCR, TCRdb re-called the RT-PCR reads, giving one row per CDR3 protein. The sample lists hundreds of distinct CDR3 sequences, roughly 21% seen once, with 11% to 15% in the top ten. This rearrangement joins TRBV6-5 to TRBJ1-2, with 8 bases lining up with TRBD1. The source of this sequence is a female donor with systemic sclerosis. This material was collected before or after autologous hematopoietic stem cell transplantation (not recorded which). The CDR3 DNA reads TGTGCCACTAGCCCCAAGACAGGGGCCGCTAACTATGGCTACACCTTC. This translates into CATSPKTGAANYGYTF.